These T cell receptor beta chains were read from a single sample in a study of cytomegalovirus exposure and HLA in healthy donors. The method was immunoSEQ multiplex PCR; TCRdb's version includes in-frame clones alone and lacks a portion of them. The sample records about 110,000 clones, approximately 85% being singletons. The specimen sequenced was PBMCs. The receptors were sampled from a woman between 18 and 29 years old in good health and CMV-seronegative. Both conserved end residues are part of each CDR3. The D gene is left open where the match is weak. The size field is filled for only some rows; it gives once, few, many or a size class.

clone_size	d_call	v_call	j_call	cdr3_aa	cdr3_nt
few	.	TRBV6-5	TRBJ1-2	CASSTGPYGYTF	TGTGCCAGCAGTACAGGCCCCTATGGCTACACCTTC
.	TRBD2	TRBV15	TRBJ2-5	CATSRRSSGGLETQYF	TGTGCCACCAGCCGACGATCTAGCGGGGGGCTAGAGACCCAGTACTTC
.	.	TRBV30	TRBJ1-5	CAWSLGLGGNQPQHF	TGTGCCTGGAGTTTGGGTCTGGGCGGCAATCAGCCCCAGCATTTT
.	TRBD2	TRBV9	TRBJ2-3	CASSAGGSDTDTQYF	TGTGCCAGCAGCGCGGGGGGTAGCGACACAGATACGCAGTATTTT
.	.	TRBV6-5	TRBJ2-7	CASSYLRGTSYEQYF	TGTGCCAGCAGTTATTTACGGGGGACCTCCTACGAGCAGTACTTC
.	TRBD2	TRBV4-2	TRBJ2-3	CASSRQGTSGGDTQYF	TGTGCCAGCAGCCGCCAGGGGACTAGCGGGGGAGATACGCAGTATTTT
.	.	TRBV11-2	TRBJ2-5	CASSFSRQETQYF	TGTGCCAGCAGCTTTTCTAGACAAGAGACCCAGTACTTC
.	.	TRBV5-4	TRBJ1-2	CASSPSGLINYGYTF	TGTGCCAGCAGCCCCTCCGGTCTTATAAACTATGGCTACACCTTC
.	.	TRBV2	TRBJ1-2	CASNTSPGNYGYTF	TGTGCCAGCAACACCTCCCCAGGGAACTATGGCTACACCTTC
.	.	TRBV30	TRBJ1-2	CAWSRLPNYGYTF	TGTGCCTGGAGTAGACTCCCAAACTATGGCTACACCTTC
.	.	TRBV2	TRBJ1-2	CASSEWGRGGDGYTF	TGTGCCAGCAGTGAATGGGGCAGGGGAGGGGATGGCTACACCTTC
.	.	TRBV25-1	TRBJ2-7	CASSDRVSEQYF	TGTGCCAGCAGCGATCGGGTTTCCGAGCAGTACTTC
once	TRBD2	TRBV5-6	TRBJ2-1	CASSLGRGGTYNEQFF	TGTGCCAGCAGCTTGGGACGGGGGGGCACCTACAATGAGCAGTTCTTC